This TCR beta chain stems from a study of molecular identifiers for immune sequencing clone quantification. MiXCR was run by TCRdb on the PCR reads, yielding one entry per CDR3 protein. Of 300,000 to 350,000 distinct CDR3 sequences detected, about 21% appear once; the ten largest clones hold approximately 0.8%. This clonotype came up many times. The V end lost 4 bases, the J end lost 7 bases, and 19 bases lay between the germline ends. This CDR3 is built from 14 residues. Germline V CDR1 and CDR2: GTSNPN, SVGIG (reference sequence). The TCR sequence derives from a human donor in good health. Some libraries in this study had Jurkat cell RNA spiked in. The chain is built from TRBV30 and TRBJ2-5; the D gene is possibly TRBD2 (5 bases). Sample: naive CD8+ T cells from blood, with Jurkat cell RNA spiked in. Subset specified: FACS-sorted CD8+CD4-CCR7+CD45RA+ naive T cells. CDR3 DNA: TGTGCCTGGACCCCCTCGGACTTGGCTGGGACCCAGTACTTC. Protein: CAWTPSDLAGTQYF.